This T cell receptor beta chain was observed in a study of shared clonotypes between healthy human individuals. Points from the study as a whole: The expectation was that sequencing depth would affect clonotype sharing among donors.

Clones were read by immunoSEQ multiplex PCR, and TCRdb kept only the in-frame ones, dropping some. The sample has millions of clones; 95% are singletons. Regarding this clone: Its cognate antigen is unknown.

V lost 1 base to trimming and J lost 5 bases, with 10 bases between them. Germline V gives CDR1 SGHKS, CDR2 YYEKEE (reference sequence). The CDR3 has 15 residues. Input material: naive CD4+ T cells sorted from blood. Subset in this sample: CD45RA+ positively selected. The clonotype originates from a man aged 18 to 35 in good health. The V call is TRBV5-5, the J call TRBJ1-6, with D unresolved. In nucleotides, the CDR3 is TGTGCCAGCAGCTTGTGGGATTTTGATAATTCACCCCTCCACTTT. Amino acid sequence: CASSLWDFDNSPLHF.